This TCR beta chain came from a study of early T cells in non-severe SARS-CoV-2 infection. Whole-study context: Unpaired chains resulted from sequencing bulk RNA of unsorted whole blood.

Trimming cost V 1 base and J 5 bases, with 3 bases left between them. CDR1 and CDR2 (germline): SQVTM, ANQGSEA. The CDR3 totals 11 residues. This clonotype has at least ten counts. The TCR library protocol was used to attach unique molecular identifiers. These identifiers were attached to individual cDNA molecules. MiXCR, applied by TCRdb to the 5' RACE reads, yields one record per CDR3 protein. Of 35,000 to 40,000 distinct CDR3 sequences in the sample, 5.3% were seen once. This TCR was recovered from an adult who was a healthcare worker with PCR-confirmed SARS-CoV-2 infection or an uninfected control (not recorded which). This chain uses TRBV29-1 with TRBJ2-4, with D uncertain. Sequencing used whole blood. The CDR3 DNA reads as TGCAGCGTTGAAGTGGAAAACATTCAGTACTTC. This translates into CSVEVENIQYF.